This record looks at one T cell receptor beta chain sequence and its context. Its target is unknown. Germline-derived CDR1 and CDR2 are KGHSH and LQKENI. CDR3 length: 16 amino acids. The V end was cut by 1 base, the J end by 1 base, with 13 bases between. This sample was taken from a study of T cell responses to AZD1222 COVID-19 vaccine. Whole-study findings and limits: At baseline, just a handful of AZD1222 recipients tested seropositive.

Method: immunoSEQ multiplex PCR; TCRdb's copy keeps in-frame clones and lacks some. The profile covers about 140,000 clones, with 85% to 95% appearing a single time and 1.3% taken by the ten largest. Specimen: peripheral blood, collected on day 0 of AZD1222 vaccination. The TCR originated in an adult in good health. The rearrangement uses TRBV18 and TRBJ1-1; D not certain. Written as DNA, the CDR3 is TGTGCCAGCTCACCACGTGCTGCGGGTGGGAACACTGAAGCTTTCTTT. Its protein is CASSPRAAGGNTEAFF.